One sample yielded the 21 T cell receptor beta chains listed below, sequenced in a study of memory CD4+ T cells and cytomegalovirus serostatus. The sort gate was single viable CD3+CD4+CD8-CD45RO+ cells for memory CD4+ T cells. TCRdb's copy holds only in-frame clones and misses some; the assay was immunoSEQ multiplex PCR. This table holds about 48,000 clones, 78% found once. The source material was memory CD4+ T cells from blood. The receptors come from an adult in good health and CMV-seronegative.

The CDR3: CASSPRGESGNTIYF. The CDR3, as DNA: TGTGCCAGCTCACCCCGGGGGGAGTCTGGAAACACCATATATTTT. J is TRBJ1-3 and V is TRBV18, with D perhaps matching TRBD1 (5 bases). The CDR3 is made up of 15 amino acids. V gave up 3 bases and J gave up 1 base, with 10 bases separating them. Per germline, CDR1 KGHSH and CDR2 LQKENI. The entire variable domain, with the rest obtained from reference TRBV18 and TRBJ1-3, is as follows: NAGVMQNPRHLVRRRGQEARLRCSPMKGHSHVYWYRQLPEEGLKFMVYLQKENIIDESGMPKERFSAEFPKEGPSILRIQQVVRGDSAAYFCASSPRGESGNTIYFGEGSWLTVV.

The chain employs TRBV11-3 and TRBJ2-7; TRBD1 matches at 8 bases. The CDR3 consists of 13 residues. Losses at the gene ends were 5 bases for V and 5 bases for J; bases not matched to a gene: 5. In germline, CDR1 is SGHNT, CDR2 YENEEA. CDR3 region: CASSRGQGHEQYF. The CDR3, as DNA: TGTGCCAGCAGCCGAGGACAGGGCCACGAGCAGTACTTC.

The sample holds one count of this clone. The chain links TRBV7-9 to TRBJ2-6; D remains ambiguous. Germline assignment: CDR1 SEHNR and CDR2 FQNEAQ (reference sequence). The CDR3 contains 15 residues. V dropped 1 base and J dropped 0 bases, with 4 bases sitting between them. Here the CDR3 reads CASSLVSSGANVLTF. The CDR3 DNA follows: TGTGCCAGCAGCTTAGTGAGCTCTGGGGCCAACGTCCTGACTTTC.

The rearrangement joins TRBV7-6 to TRBJ1-5; D unclear. Germline CDR1 SGHVS, CDR2 FNYEAQ. The V gene lost 5 bases and the J gene lost 2 bases, with 10 bases spanning the gap. This CDR3 has 14 amino acids. In DNA form, the CDR3 reads TGTGCCAGCAGCCCTAGAGGAGGCAATCAGCCCCAGCATTTT. Its translation: CASSPRGGNQPQHF.

The chain recombines TRBV6-5 with TRBJ1-5, with unresolved D. Trimming pared 2 bases from V and 1 base from J, leaving 9 bases between. There are 15 residues in the CDR3. CDR1 is MNHEY and CDR2 is SVGAGI in the germline V gene. CDR3 coding DNA: TGTGCCAGCAGTTACAAGGGAGCGAGCAATCAGCCCCAGCATTTT. It translates to CASSYKGASNQPQHF.

The chain joins TRBV4-1 to TRBJ2-7, with 10 bases that match TRBD2. Germline lookup yields CDR1 MGHRA and CDR2 YSYEKL. Trimming took 2 bases from V and 5 from J; bases not matched to a gene: 12. The CDR3 is made up of 17 amino acids. The CDR3, as DNA: TGCGCCAGCAGCCAACTCATTCATAGCGGGAGGTCCGACGAGCAGTACTTC. Its translation is CASSQLIHSGRSDEQYF.

J is TRBJ2-2 and V is TRBV28; D remains ambiguous. In germline, CDR1 is MDHEN, CDR2 SYDVKM. Trimming shortened V by 3 bases and J by 0 bases, and 8 bases separated the two germline ends. CDR3 length: 15 amino acids. The chain's CDR3 is CASSFVLANTGELFF. In DNA, the CDR3 is TGTGCCAGCAGTTTCGTTCTAGCGAACACCGGGGAGCTGTTTTTT.

This chain joins TRBV7-9 and TRBJ1-3, with 11 bases identical to TRBD1. Germline lookup yields CDR1 SEHNR and CDR2 FQNEAQ (reference sequence). Trimming cost V 2 bases and J 7 bases; bases outside gene matches: 10. The CDR3 is made up of 17 amino acids. CDR3 amino acids: CASSLSQDRGRGNTIYF. The CDR3 nucleotides are TGTGCCAGCAGCTTATCGCAGGACAGGGGGCGCGGGAACACCATATATTTT.

A few counts support this clone. The genes are TRBV6-5 and TRBJ1-6; 9 bases match TRBD1. After removal of 1 base from V and 7 bases from J, the junction contained 5 bases not matched to a gene. This CDR3 has 16 residues. Germline V CDR1 and CDR2: MNHEY, SVGAGI. Written as DNA, the CDR3 is TGTGCCAGCAGTTACTTCCAGGGACAGGGCAATTCACCCCTCCACTTT. It yields the protein CASSYFQGQGNSPLHF.

By sample fraction, this clone is medium-sized. This sequence joins TRBV7-8 and TRBJ2-7; 7 positions agree with TRBD1. Germline trimming cut 4 bases from V and 2 bases from J; bases unmatched to any gene: 5. Germline CDR1 SGHVS, CDR2 FQNEAQ. The CDR3 has 14 amino acids. The CDR3 DNA is TGTGCCAGCAGCTGGGACAGCCTCACCTACGAGCAGTACTTC. Translating it yields CASSWDSLTYEQYF.

With regard to this clone: Other DNA sequences in the same sample also yield this CDR3. V usage is TRBV5-1 and J usage is TRBJ1-3, with D hard to call. The CDR3 consists of 14 residues. Germline loops: CDR1 SGHRS, CDR2 YFSETQ. The germline V and J ends were trimmed by 0 bases and 0 bases, with 4 bases remaining between them. CDR3 sequence: CASSLASSGNTIYF. The CDR3 nucleotides are TGCGCCAGCAGCTTGGCCAGCTCTGGAAACACCATATATTTT.

The chain is built from TRBV6-5 and TRBJ1-5; a possible D gene is TRBD1 (6 bases). The germline V and J ends were trimmed by 6 bases and 4 bases, with 10 bases remaining between them. This CDR3 has 13 amino acids. Germline lookup yields CDR1 MNHEY and CDR2 SVGAGI. In DNA, the CDR3 is TGTGCCAGCAGCCGTGGACAGAATCAGCCCCAGCATTTT. Encoded protein: CASSRGQNQPQHF.

The chain has TRBV4-2 and TRBJ2-5; D not resolved. Trimming removed 0 bases from V and 1 base from J, with 6 bases in between. The CDR3 sequence is 14 residues long. Germline V CDR1 and CDR2: LGHNA, YNFKEQ. The CDR3 DNA reads as TGTGCCAGCAGCCAAGATACAGCCCAAGAGACCCAGTACTTC. It codes for CASSQDTAQETQYF.

This clone has only one observation. V is TRBV5-6 and J is TRBJ2-1, with 10 nucleotides matching TRBD1. The CDR3 totals 16 residues. Germline V gives CDR1 SGHDT, CDR2 YYEEEE. The junction had 11 bases not matched to a gene; V was cut back by 4 bases and J by 7 bases. CDR3 sequence: CASSKLKTGGMNEQFF. CDR3 in DNA: TGTGCCAGCAGCAAACTTAAGACAGGGGGCATGAATGAGCAGTTCTTC. The entire variable domain, with the rest obtained from reference TRBV5-6 and TRBJ2-1, is as follows: DAGVTQSPTHLIKTRGQQVTLRCSPKSGHDTVSWYQQALGQGPQFIFQYYEEEERQRGNFPDRFSGHQFPNYSSELNVNALLLGDSALYLCASSKLKTGGMNEQFFGPGTRLTVL.

The genes are TRBV2 and TRBJ1-2, with a tentative D call TRBD1 (5 bases). V lost 3 bases to trimming and J lost 8 bases, with 10 bases between them. The CDR3 is 12 residues long. CDR1 is SNHLY, CDR2 FYNNEI, per germline. CDR3 nucleotide sequence: TGTGCCAGCAGTGAGGGGACGGAAGGCTACACCTTC. Protein product: CASSEGTEGYTF.

This clone appeared a few times. The chain couples TRBV28 to TRBJ1-2, with TRBD1 identical over 7 bases. CDR3 length equals 14 residues. The germline CDR1 and CDR2 sequences are MDHEN and SYDVKM. The J segment lost 8 bases and the V segment lost 2 bases, leaving 8 bases of the junction unmatched. CDR3 in DNA: TGTGCCAGCAGTTTACATGACAGGGCGTGGGGCTACACCTTC. Protein sequence: CASSLHDRAWGYTF.

The chain couples TRBV4-1 to TRBJ2-7; D might be TRBD2 (6 bases). This CDR3 comprises 15 residues. Germline CDR1 is MGHRA and CDR2 is YSYEKL. The germline V and J ends were trimmed by 4 bases and 7 bases, with 20 bases remaining between them. CDR3 protein: CASSRGTVNRGEQYF. CDR3 nucleotides: TGCGCCAGCAGCCGCGGGACGGTCAACCGTGGAGAGCAGTACTTC.

The gene calls are TRBV28 and TRBJ2-1; D remains ambiguous. Deletions cut 1 base from V and 7 bases from J, with 5 bases between. Germline loops: CDR1 MDHEN, CDR2 SYDVKM. There are 12 residues in the CDR3. CDR3 bases: TGTGCCAGCAGTTTATCCCGAAATGAGCAGTTCTTC. Residues: CASSLSRNEQFF.

The chain couples TRBV5-1 to TRBJ2-7; no definite D call. This CDR3 comprises 15 residues. The V and J ends lost 1 base and 6 bases respectively, with 17 bases between them. In germline, CDR1 is SGHRS, CDR2 YFSETQ. The CDR3 loop reads CASSLSSRQNSEQYF. Here the CDR3 DNA reads TGCGCCAGCAGCTTGAGTTCGCGCCAGAACTCCGAGCAGTACTTC.

V gene TRBV4-2 combines with J gene TRBJ1-2; D might be TRBD1 (5 bases). This CDR3 is 13 amino acids long. The germline V and J ends were trimmed by 4 bases and 8 bases, with 14 bases remaining between them. CDR1 is LGHNA, CDR2 YNFKEQ, per germline. DNA for the CDR3: TGTGCCAGCAGCCCGGTAGGGCAGGGAGGCTACACCTTC. It specifies CASSPVGQGGYTF.

The V call is TRBV4-1, the J call TRBJ1-6; 8 nucleotides line up with TRBD1. CDR3 size: 13 residues. After removal of 2 bases from V and 11 bases from J, the junction contained 2 bases not matched to a gene. Germline V CDR1 and CDR2: MGHRA, YSYEKL. The CDR3 DNA reads as TGCGCCAGCAGCCAATTGGACAGGGCACCCCTCCACTTT. Translation: CASSQLDRAPLHF.